The clone carrying this TCR beta chain has a count of ten or more. As yet, its antigen is unknown. As it was prepared, the TCRbeta library received unique molecular identifiers. TCRdb reprocessed the PCR reads via MiXCR and lists one record per CDR3 protein. The sample consists of hundreds of thousands of distinct CDR3 sequences, roughly a tenth of them appearing once. This CDR3 has 13 residues. Trimming removed 4 bases from V and 9 bases from J, with 13 bases in between. The germline V gene encodes CDR1 MDHEN and CDR2 SYDVKM. The sample is drawn from a study of T-cell reconstitution after alpha-beta-depleted transplantation in children. General study points: Some patients' high day-60 TCRbeta diversity was attributed to recipient cells surviving conditioning. A year post-transplant, T-cell counts and diversity derived mostly from newly produced T cells.

The sequence was collected from a child under 10 years old with inherited bone marrow failure, due to receive a stem cell transplant. Sequencing was performed on PBMCs, taken before TCRalphabeta/CD19-depleted stem cell transplant. The chain is built from TRBV28 and TRBJ2-1; no clear D. As DNA, the CDR3 is TGTGCCAGCAGTTACTCTTTTCGGAGTGAGCAGTTCTTC. Its protein is CASSYSFRSEQFF.